The subject of this entry is one T cell receptor (beta chain). Described time point: newly diagnosed GD, antithyroid drugs for less than 3 months. PBMC-derived RNA was used for the TCR library. Building of the TCR beta libraries involved iRepertoire HTBI primers and Arm-PCR of CDR3 regions. TCRdb reanalysed the multiplex PCR reads using MiXCR and keeps one entry per CDR3 protein. The data hold about 350,000 distinct CDR3 sequences, with 16% observed a single time. The data originate from a study of regulatory T cells in long-lasting Graves disease. The CDR3 contains 17 residues. V was trimmed by 6 bases and J by 0 bases, leaving 15 bases between them. CDR1 is MDHEN and CDR2 is SYDVKM in the germline V gene. The sample was also linked to a second study, of T cells in Graves' hyperthyroidism and ophthalmopathy.

The input for sequencing was peripheral blood mononuclear cells (PBMCs), taken at new diagnosis, from a patient treated with antithyroid drugs. The clonotype was recovered from a middle-aged man with Graves disease. The chain employs TRBV28 and TRBJ1-6; tentatively, D is TRBD1 (5 bases). CDR3 in DNA: TGTGCCAGCAGGGGGGGGAGTGGGCTCTCCTATAATTCACCCCTCCACTTT. As protein: CASRGGSGLSYNSPLHF.